The TCR beta chain described here comes from a study of blood T cells in healthy people across ages. For the study at large: There was about one barcoded beta molecule captured by template switching per two T cells. General study points: Naive CD4+ cells and diversity were both higher in long-lived donors than in aged donors.

Ten milliliters of peripheral blood were drawn from each donor. Points on this clonotype: Its antigen is unidentified.

This CDR3 is 13 amino acids long. The V gene's germline CDR1 is SGHTA and CDR2 FQGTGA. Alongside a J-beta primer mix, a sample-barcoded 5' primer served in a second PCR lasting about 7 to 12 cycles. Via MiXCR, TCRdb re-called the 5' RACE reads, giving one row per CDR3 protein. The data contain about 1 million distinct CDR3 sequences, roughly 24% of them singletons. The same specimen was also included in a second study, on T cells of mothers and their children.

Sequencing input: blood. The receptor was isolated from a girl aged 2 to 9 in good health. The chain joins TRBV7-3 to TRBJ2-5; 7 bases align to TRBD2. The last part of the DNA fits TRBJ2-1 better; the J call may be wrong. DNA for the CDR3: TGTGCCAGCAGCTTAAGGGAGGGGAGGGAGCAGTTCTTC. Its protein is CASSLREGREQFF.